The present T cell receptor beta chain was sequenced within a study of response to subunit inactivated influenza vaccine. Study conclusions and caveats: Seasonal influenza vaccination, on each occasion, was suggested by the authors to recruit few new T cells.

Via MiXCR, TCRdb re-called the RT-PCR reads, giving one row per CDR3 protein. Of around 480,000 distinct CDR3 sequences listed, about 10% are singletons. This clonotype was observed many times. Its antigen is currently unknown. CDR3 length equals 15 residues. CDR1 is SQVTM and CDR2 is ANQGSEA in the germline V gene. Germline trimming cut 3 bases from V and 0 bases from J; bases unmatched to any gene: 4. This specimen was PBMCs from blood, taken 45 days after vaccination. This receptor was obtained from a man aged 50 or older who received an inactivated influenza vaccine. J is TRBJ2-1 and V is TRBV29-1; TRBD2 aligns across 8 bases. Written as DNA, the CDR3 is TGCAGCGTTGATTTGGCGGGAGGCTCCTACAATGAGCAGTTCTTC. Amino acid sequence: CSVDLAGGSYNEQFF.